This TCR beta chain was recovered during a study of cytomegalovirus exposure and HLA in healthy donors. Study in general: As an earlier analysis found, roughly 170 million T cells yielded about 120 million unique TCR beta sequences. Whole-study results and caveats: Per a prior analysis, the majority of TCR beta V segments were productive roughly 90% or roughly 30% of the time. The classifier was said to identify cytomegalovirus status with high specificity and sensitivity. Later work associated fewer than 20,000 TCR beta sequences with HLA alleles at 0.05 false discovery rate.

This clone was recorded once. The antigen remains undetermined. The PCR contained 60 Vbeta and 13 Jbeta primers. TCRdb's table, derived via immunoSEQ multiplex PCR, lists solely in-frame clones and lacks some. Of about 120,000 clones in the sample, about 80% are singletons; the top ten hold about 5%. The V and J ends lost 2 bases and 0 bases respectively, with 11 bases between them. This CDR3 has 15 amino acids. Germline V gene data show CDR1 as SGDLS and CDR2 as YYNGEE. V and J are TRBV9 and TRBJ1-2; tentative D call: TRBD1 (6 bases). The sample was PBMCs. The TCR originated in a woman aged 25 to 39 in good health and CMV-seropositive. The DNA for the CDR3 is TGTGCCAGCAGCGTGTCCGGGACAACTAACTATGGCTACACCTTC. It translates to CASSVSGTTNYGYTF.